This T cell receptor (beta chain) was profiled in a study of prognosis after radiotherapy for stage I lung cancer. General observations from the study: Patients with metastases reportedly showed TRBV and TRBJ gene usage that differed from patients without metastases. Diminished Shannon entropy following stereotactic body radiation therapy characterized patients who developed distant metastases.

Comment on this clonotype: Its antigen is still unknown.

Genomic DNA yielded TCR beta CDR3, amplified by two-round multiplex PCR. The first round of PCR was done with primers that matched each TRBV and TRBJ gene. MiXCR, applied by TCRdb to the multiplex PCR reads, yields one record per CDR3 protein. This sample has 12,000 or so distinct CDR3 sequences, with about 59% found just once. There are 15 residues in the CDR3. Looked up from germline, CDR1 is SSHAT and CDR2 is FNYEAQ (reference sequence). The V end was cut by 1 base, the J end by 0 bases, with 10 bases between. The receptor's source is a donor older than 45 with non-small cell lung cancer. The specimen comprised PBMCs, sampled before or after stereotactic body radiation therapy (not recorded which). The V call is TRBV7-7, the J call TRBJ2-7; D is unresolved. The CDR3 nucleotides are TGTGCCAGCAGCTTAGGCCCCTGGAGCTCCTACGAGCAGTACTTC. Protein: CASSLGPWSSYEQYF.